The rows below give T cell receptor beta chains drawn from one sample of a study of T cell changes during pregnancy in multiple sclerosis. TCRdb's table, derived via immunoSEQ multiplex PCR, lists solely in-frame clones and lacks some. Among about 24,000 clones, more than 90% were seen once, and the ten largest hold 9.4%. The specimen was CD8+ T cells from peripheral blood mononuclear cells, collected in the third trimester of pregnancy. These receptors were collected from a female donor in good health, enrolled as a control in a pregnancy study. Each CDR3 is given without its conserved first and last residue.

V | CDR3
TRBV7-8 | ASSPKREVRTDTQY
TRBV27 | ASSSKTVNTEAF
TRBV27 | ASGKGGAGNTIY
TRBV6-4 | ASSVQVASGRDEQF
TRBV5-6 | ASSPSSGGLSYEQY
TRBV9 | ASSGEPSGGLYEQY
TRBV5-1 | ASRSSWSGGFTDTQY
TRBV28 | ASSSLTGEDTQY
TRBV6-5 | ASSYASGPPYEQY
TRBV4-2 | ASSQSQTNTGELF
TRBV19 | ASSPHLGLAAADTQY
TRBV2 | ASSPPELAPNEQF
TRBV30 | AWRRGIGDYGYT
TRBV7-9 | ASILVLAGEQETQY
TRBV6-1 | ASSPDRTTNQPQH
TRBV7-3 | ASSSEEGENTEAF
TRBV7-8 | ASSFGGITNEQF
TRBV27 | ASSSTSGGTYQETQY
TRBV19 | ATREGYQPQH
TRBV28 | ASRGTSGRLTTGELF
TRBV5-4 | ASGGDNEKLF
TRBV5-5 | ASSFSGRDTDTQY
TRBV6-4 | ASSWDRDRSTGELF
TRBV5-6 | ASSLLADYTDTQY
TRBV30 | AYDLAGAPGNEQF
TRBV11-2 | ASSPTGPYEQY
TRBV6-4 | ASSDGGGTNNEQF
TRBV20-1 | SARQSDTQY
TRBV6-1 | ASSDLRGAPYNEQF
TRBV4-1 | ASSLRSGRGVHNEQF
TRBV13 | ASRKLGDEKLF
TRBV2 | ASSDGGLVVTGELF
TRBV6-5 | ASTSGTGVQPQH
TRBV13 | ASSPGQNYGYT
TRBV6-1 | ASSRGEDSEKLF
TRBV19 | ASPPRGRDSEQY
TRBV6-4 | ASRDTGSQPQH
TRBV9 | ASSVSGDNEQF
TRBV2 | ASSGGTSGGPYNEQF
TRBV7-9 | ASSDPADGYT
TRBV11-3 | ASSLRQGLSAGELF
TRBV12-5 | ASGFEYYEQY
TRBV4-1 | ATRGGVNEQF
TRBV4-1 | ASSPSGTEAF
TRBV5-6 | ASRGAGVLETQY
TRBV9 | ASSLRGDYEQF
TRBV11-2 | ASSLDSAEAF
TRBV19 | ASSWTSGSVSGANVLT
TRBV5-1 | ASSFSGGGFYGQY
TRBV7-9 | ASSPTLQAIGDTEAF
TRBV27 | ASSWIARKETQY
TRBV7-6 | ASSHRQGESTEAF
TRBV19 | ASSKPRTGSNQPQH